Below, 19 T cell receptor beta chains from the same sample are listed, as sequenced in a study of early T cells in non-severe SARS-CoV-2 infection. TCRdb called the 5' RACE reads again in MiXCR, with one record for every CDR3 protein. The table has some 80,000 distinct CDR3 sequences, more than 10% seen once. Material: whole blood. The receptors derive from an adult who was a healthcare worker with PCR-confirmed SARS-CoV-2 infection or an uninfected control (not recorded which).

Many counts were recorded for this clonotype. CDR3 region: CATTYAADTQYF. DNA for the CDR3: TGTGCCACCACATATGCGGCAGATACGCAGTATTTT. The chain combines TRBV6-2 or TRBV6-3 with TRBJ2-3; no firm D call. Looked up from germline, CDR1 is MNHEY and CDR2 is SVGEGT. Trimming removed 10 bases at V and 4 bases at J, with 12 bases between. The CDR3 is 12 residues long.

This clonotype was found a few times. This chain connects TRBV12-3 or TRBV12-4 to TRBJ2-6; D is ambiguous. This CDR3 is 17 amino acids long. Between the trimmed V and J ends, which lost 2 bases and 0 bases, there was a span of 11 bases. The CDR3 DNA is TGTGCCAGCAGTTTAAGAGAATCACTCTCTGGGGCCAACGTCCTGACTTTC. Translation: CASSLRESLSGANVLTF.

CDR3 DNA: TGTGCCAGCAGTCGTCTGGGGGTCAATCAGCCCCAGCATTTT. Encoded protein: CASSRLGVNQPQHF. The chain links TRBV6-5 to TRBJ1-5, with D possibly being TRBD1 (5 bases). Per the germline V gene, CDR1 is MNHEY and CDR2 is SVGAGI. Trimming removed 5 bases at V and 3 bases at J, with 11 bases between. This CDR3 is 14 amino acids long.

This clonotype has a count of ten or more. The chain uses TRBV5-4 and TRBJ2-1; D unclear. Trimming left V 0 bases short and J 4 bases short, with 11 bases between. From germline, CDR1 is SGHNT and CDR2 YYREEE (reference sequence). The CDR3 has 15 residues. The CDR3: CASSLEAGPYNEQFF. DNA for the CDR3: TGTGCCAGCAGCTTGGAGGCAGGCCCTTACAATGAGCAGTTCTTC.

There are many counts of this clonotype. This chain joins TRBV7-9 and TRBJ1-6, with TRBD1 as a possible D gene (6 bases). CDR3 length: 15 residues. Looked up from germline, CDR1 is SEHNR and CDR2 is FQNEAQ (reference sequence). Trimming stripped 1 base from V and 11 bases from J, with 15 bases between. The CDR3 nucleotides are TGTGCCAGCAGCTTAGAGGCGGCAGGGGCTCCACCCCTCCACTTT. Translation gives CASSLEAAGAPPLHF.

There are a few counts of this clonotype. The chain carries TRBV28 and TRBJ2-7; TRBD2 aligns across 7 bases. Germline loops: CDR1 MDHEN, CDR2 SYDVKM. The CDR3 totals 15 residues. J gave up 2 bases and V 2 bases, and 6 bases lay outside the gene matches. CDR3 sequence (DNA): TGTGCCAGCAGTTTACGGGGGAGGGCCCCCTACGAGCAGTACTTC. Protein sequence: CASSLRGRAPYEQYF.

This rearrangement joins TRBV27 to TRBJ2-3; 10 bases fit TRBD1. Germline V gives CDR1 MNHEY, CDR2 SMNVEV (reference sequence). J was trimmed by 4 bases and V by 4 bases; bases with no gene match: 5. The CDR3 contains 15 residues. DNA of the CDR3: TGTGCCAGCAGTTCGGGACAGGGGAGAGCAGATACGCAGTATTTT. Residues: CASSSGQGRADTQYF.

This clonotype was recorded many times. In DNA form, the CDR3 reads TGCAGCGTTGAAGATCCGAAAGAGATCTATGGCTACACCTTC. It yields the protein CSVEDPKEIYGYTF. The rearrangement links TRBV29-1 to TRBJ1-2; D gene uncertain. The V end was cut by 0 bases, the J end by 4 bases, with 12 bases between. Germline V lookup: CDR1 SQVTM, CDR2 ANQGSEA. The CDR3 sequence is 14 residues long.

This clonotype showed up many times. The rearrangement uses TRBV5-7 and TRBJ1-2; D not resolved. TRBV5-7 is recorded as an ORF, its role being uncertain. The V gene lost 0 bases and the J gene lost 8 bases, with 11 bases spanning the gap. This CDR3 spans 13 amino acids. The CDR3 region is CASSLGQRGGYTF. The DNA for the CDR3 is TGTGCCAGCAGCTTGGGGCAGCGTGGCGGCTACACCTTC.

The chain joins TRBV12-3 or TRBV12-4 to TRBJ1-1; D gene ambiguous. V was pared by 3 bases and J by 3 bases, with 8 bases between. CDR3 length: 13 residues. The CDR3 DNA is TGTGCCAGCAGTTTCCGGGAGGACACTGAAGCTTTCTTT. This codes for CASSFREDTEAFF.

Many counts were recorded for this clonotype. The chain joins TRBV19 to TRBJ2-1; 10 bases are a match to TRBD1. This CDR3 is built from 14 residues. V dropped 3 bases and J dropped 9; count of bases not matched to a gene: 5. Germline CDR1 reads LNHDA; CDR2 reads SQIVND (reference sequence). The CDR3 region is CASSMGTGATEQFF. CDR3 nucleotide sequence: TGTGCCAGTAGTATGGGGACAGGGGCGACTGAGCAGTTCTTC.

Only a few counts were recorded for this clonotype. The chain uses TRBV28 and TRBJ1-5, with D possibly matching TRBD1 (5 bases). CDR3 length: 15 residues. The V end lost 6 bases, the J end lost 7 bases, and 19 bases lay between the germline ends. The germline CDR1 and CDR2 sequences are MDHEN and SYDVKM. CDR3: CASRRTTGAGQPQHF. As DNA, the CDR3 is TGTGCCAGCAGACGGACGACCGGGGCAGGGCAGCCCCAGCATTTT.

This clonotype has at least ten counts. The genes are TRBV24-1 and TRBJ2-5, with 8 bases matching TRBD1. The germline V gene encodes CDR1 KGHDR and CDR2 SFDVKD. This CDR3 comprises 17 residues. V was pared by 4 bases and J by 2 bases, with 11 bases of the junction left unmatched. The CDR3 loop is CATSDKTGANVQETQYF. The CDR3 DNA reads as TGTGCCACCAGTGACAAGACAGGGGCCAACGTTCAAGAGACCCAGTACTTC.

This clonotype was recorded at least ten times. The J gene is TRBJ2-7, the V gene TRBV20-1; 10 bases line up with TRBD2. Germline loops: CDR1 DFQATT, CDR2 SNEGSKA (reference sequence). J lost 3 bases, V lost 5 bases, and 4 bases had no gene match. This CDR3 is built from 13 residues. CDR3 in DNA: TGCAGTGCTCCTAGGACTAGCGGCTACGAGCAGTACTTC. Its protein product is CSAPRTSGYEQYF.

The chain combines TRBV12-2 with TRBJ1-1. TRBV12-2 is a documented pseudogene. CDR3 length: 13 residues. CDR3 residues: CASPSREDTEAFF. CDR3 bases: TGTGCAAGTCCATCGAGGGAAGACACTGAAGCTTTCTTT.

The rearrangement uses TRBV6-5 and TRBJ2-1; 9 positions agree with TRBD2. J gave up 9 bases and V 4 bases, and 7 bases lay outside the gene matches. CDR1 is MNHEY, CDR2 SVGAGI, per germline. The CDR3 has 14 amino acids. The CDR3 here is CASSWRAGGSEQFF. The CDR3 bases are TGTGCCAGCAGTTGGCGGGCGGGAGGGAGTGAGCAGTTCTTC.

This clonotype was observed at least ten times. V is TRBV2 and J is TRBJ1-1, with a tentative D call TRBD1 (5 bases). V lost 10 bases and J 5 bases, leaving 14 bases between the germline ends. CDR1 is SNHLY and CDR2 is FYNNEI in the germline V gene. The CDR3 spans 12 residues. CDR3: CAITNQGTEAFF. The CDR3 nucleotides read TGTGCCATCACAAATCAGGGTACTGAAGCTTTCTTT.

This sequence joins TRBV6-1 and TRBJ1-4; the D gene is possibly TRBD1 (6 bases). CDR3 length equals 16 residues. The V and J ends lost 6 bases and 7 bases respectively, with 21 bases between them. Germline CDR1 is MNHNS and CDR2 is SASEGT. The CDR3 protein is CASSRQAAGEGEKLFF. DNA of the CDR3: TGTGCCAGCAGCCGGCAAGCGGCAGGGGAAGGTGAAAAACTGTTTTTT.

To note about this clonotype: Its ends do not fully match the called genes, so a read error is possible. The chain employs TRBV27 and TRBJ1-2, with a tentative D call TRBD1 (5 bases). CDR3 length equals 15 residues. In germline, CDR1 is MNHEY, CDR2 SMNVEV (reference sequence). CDR3 protein: CASSLYGQGIDGHTF. The CDR3, as DNA: TGTGCCAGCAGTTTATACGGGCAGGGAATAGATGGCCACACCTTC.